The 21 T cell receptor beta chains given below trace back to one sample, sequenced in a study of STAT3 mutations in large granular lymphocyte leukemia. Broader study findings: Every T-cell large granular lymphocyte leukemia patient had at least one immunodominant TCR beta clonotype.

TCRdb's table, derived via immunoSEQ multiplex PCR, lists solely in-frame clones and lacks some. The sample includes about 42,000 clones, roughly 81% of them seen just once. These TCRs' antigens remain unknown. The sequencing input was PBMCs. The receptor source for this set is a human donor with T large granular lymphocyte leukemia. Some clones in this sample may be carry-over from other donors' samples.

This chain's CDR3 is CASSGLAGPRDTQYF. The CDR3 DNA reads TGTGCCAGCAGTGGACTAGCGGGGCCGAGGGATACGCAGTATTTT. V usage is TRBV6-5 and J usage is TRBJ2-3; TRBD2 agrees at 12 bases. The V gene end was trimmed by 5 bases and the J gene end by 6 bases; junction bases not matched to a gene: 6. This CDR3 comprises 15 residues. Germline lookup yields CDR1 MNHEY and CDR2 SVGAGI.

This clone showed up just once. This sequence joins TRBV6-6 and TRBJ2-1, with 8 positions matching TRBD2. Trimming cost V 2 bases and J 3 bases; bases outside gene matches: 6. The V gene's germline CDR1 is MNHNY and CDR2 SVGAGI (reference sequence). This CDR3 has 16 amino acids. CDR3 DNA: TGTGCCAGCAGTTACCAGGCGGGGGGTGGCTACAATGAGCAGTTCTTC. Its translation: CASSYQAGGGYNEQFF.

This clone occurred a few times. This rearrangement joins TRBV7-9 to TRBJ2-2; D possibly corresponds to TRBD1 (5 bases). CDR3 length: 12 amino acids. In germline, CDR1 is SEHNR, CDR2 FQNEAQ (reference sequence). The V and J ends lost 8 bases and 6 bases respectively, with 10 bases between them. Written as DNA, the CDR3 is TGTGCCAGCGCCCTCAGGGCCGGGGAGCTGTTTTTT. Translating it yields CASALRAGELFF.

This clone was observed a single time. The rearrangement uses TRBV4-2 and TRBJ1-4; D is unresolved. CDR1 LGHNA and CDR2 YNFKEQ come from the germline V gene. This CDR3 is built from 18 residues. The V end was cut by 0 bases, the J end by 4 bases, with 18 bases between. CDR3 sequence reads: CASSQEVPRRIGNEKLFF. The DNA for the CDR3 is TGTGCCAGCAGCCAAGAAGTGCCCCGGAGGATAGGTAATGAAAAACTGTTTTTT.

The chain employs TRBV5-4 and TRBJ2-3, with 12 bases lining up with TRBD2. V was pared by 0 bases and J by 9 bases, with 8 bases of the junction left unmatched. Germline V CDR1 and CDR2: SGHNT, YYREEE (reference sequence). This CDR3 has 16 amino acids. The CDR3 nucleotides read TGTGCCAGCAGCTTGGCCGTAACTAGCGGGGGGAGCACGCAGTATTTT. Its protein product is CASSLAVTSGGSTQYF. Full variable domain (remainder filled in from reference TRBV5-4 and TRBJ2-3): ETGVTQSPTHLIKTRGQQVTLRCSSQSGHNTVSWYQQALGQGPQFIFQYYREEENGRGNFPPRFSGLQFPNYSSELNVNALELDDSALYLCASSLAVTSGGSTQYFGPGTRLTVL.

V usage is TRBV5-6 and J usage is TRBJ1-4; 7 positions agree with TRBD1. The CDR3 extends over 14 amino acids. CDR1 is SGHDT and CDR2 is YYEEEE in the germline V gene. V gave up 4 bases and J gave up 7 bases; unmatched junction bases: 7. CDR3 in DNA: TGTGCCAGCAGCAAGACAGGGTTGGGTGAAAAACTGTTTTTT. This sequence encodes CASSKTGLGEKLFF.

In this sample, this clone turned up once. The gene calls are TRBV2 and TRBJ1-5, with 10 bases fitting TRBD1. CDR1 and CDR2 (germline): SNHLY, FYNNEI. This CDR3 is built from 16 residues. The ends lost 6 bases at V and 2 bases at J; junction bases unmatched: 7. The CDR3 reads CASRDRTGGGNQPQHF. The CDR3 coding sequence is TGTGCCAGCAGGGACCGGACAGGGGGAGGCAATCAGCCCCAGCATTTT.

J is TRBJ1-4 and V is TRBV29-1; D not certain. The V gene's germline CDR1 is SQVTM and CDR2 ANQGSEA. V lost 4 bases, J lost 5 bases, and 8 bases lay in between. The length of the CDR3 is 12 residues. The CDR3 region has the DNA TGCAGCGTTGGTTGGGAGAATGAAAAACTGTTTTTT. Translation: CSVGWENEKLFF.

The chain carries TRBV18 and TRBJ1-4; TRBD1 might be the D (6 bases). CDR1 is KGHSH, CDR2 LQKENI, per germline. This CDR3 has 14 amino acids. V lost 3 bases, J lost 1 base, and 6 bases lay in between. CDR3 sequence (DNA): TGTGCCAGCTCACCCAGGGGAACTAATGAAAAACTGTTTTTT. As protein: CASSPRGTNEKLFF.

This chain connects TRBV28 to TRBJ1-2; D may be TRBD1 (5 bases). The V gene's germline CDR1 is MDHEN and CDR2 SYDVKM. V was cut by 7 bases and J by 2 bases, with 11 bases left in between. The CDR3 extends over 13 amino acids. The CDR3 DNA reads TGTGCCAGCACCACGGGGGTAAACTATGGCTACACCTTC. Translating gives CASTTGVNYGYTF.

The CDR3 loop reads CASGRVGGNTEAFF. The CDR3 DNA reads as TGTGCCAGCGGGAGAGTTGGGGGGAACACTGAAGCTTTCTTT. This sequence joins TRBV28 and TRBJ1-1; D might be TRBD1 (5 bases). V lost 8 bases, J lost 1 base, and 14 bases lay in between. In germline, CDR1 is MDHEN, CDR2 SYDVKM. The CDR3 covers 14 residues. The entire variable domain, with the rest obtained from reference TRBV28 and TRBJ1-1, is as follows: DVKVTQSSRYLVKRTGEKVFLECVQDMDHENMFWYRQDPGLGLRLIYFSYDVKMKEKGDIPEGYSVSREKKERFSLILESASTNQTSMYLCASGRVGGNTEAFFGQGTRLTVV.

This clone has just one count. The chain couples TRBV18 to TRBJ2-4; no firm D call. Trimming shortened V by 4 bases and J by 0 bases, and 16 bases separated the two germline ends. This CDR3 contains 17 residues. Germline assignment: CDR1 KGHSH and CDR2 LQKENI. The CDR3 DNA reads TGTGCCAGCTCACACGTTGCGGCAGATCTAGCCAAAAACATTCAGTACTTC. Translation: CASSHVAADLAKNIQYF.

The chain employs TRBV29-1 and TRBJ2-5, with D possibly being TRBD1 (5 bases). The V end was cut by 5 bases, the J end by 1 base, with 11 bases between. The germline V gene encodes CDR1 SQVTM and CDR2 ANQGSEA. The CDR3 is 13 residues long. CDR3 coding DNA: TGCAGCGTTTTGGGGCCGCTCCAAGAGACCCAGTACTTC. It codes for CSVLGPLQETQYF.

This chain uses TRBV5-1 with TRBJ2-3; possibly TRBD1 or TRBD2 for D (5 bases each). Trimming pared 0 bases from V and 3 bases from J, leaving 8 bases between. Germline values: CDR1 SGHRS, CDR2 YFSETQ. CDR3 length: 14 residues. The CDR3 nucleotides are TGCGCCAGCAGCTTGGGAGGGGTTACAGATACGCAGTATTTT. The encoded protein is CASSLGGVTDTQYF.

J is TRBJ2-2 and V is TRBV7-9; TRBD1 aligns across 9 bases. Germline CDR1 reads SEHNR; CDR2 reads FQNEAQ (reference sequence). The ends lost 5 bases at V and 7 bases at J; junction bases unmatched: 8. The CDR3 runs to 15 residues. The CDR3 nucleotides are TGTGCCAGCAGCGGAGGACAGGGGCGGGGCGGGGAGCTGTTTTTT. Translated, it gives CASSGGQGRGGELFF. Full variable domain (outside the CDR3, taken from reference TRBV7-9 and TRBJ2-2): DTGVSQNPRHKITKRGQNVTFRCDPISEHNRLYWYRQTLGQGPEFLTYFQNEAQLEKSRLLSDRFSAERPKGSFSTLEIQRTEQGDSAMYLCASSGGQGRGGELFFGEGSRLTVL.

The rearrangement links TRBV5-4 to TRBJ2-2; 7 bases map to TRBD2. With 0 bases clipped from V and 9 bases from J, the junction kept 5 bases outside the gene matches. The CDR3 runs to 14 residues. Germline V gene sequence: CDR1 SGHNT, CDR2 YYREEE (reference sequence). The CDR3: CASSLEGEGRELFF. DNA for the CDR3: TGTGCCAGCAGCTTGGAAGGGGAGGGCCGGGAGCTGTTTTTT. The full variable domain, with the rest looked up from reference TRBV5-4 and TRBJ2-2, is ETGVTQSPTHLIKTRGQQVTLRCSSQSGHNTVSWYQQALGQGPQFIFQYYREEENGRGNFPPRFSGLQFPNYSSELNVNALELDDSALYLCASSLEGEGRELFFGEGSRLTVL.

This clone was observed a handful of times. The chain combines TRBV2 with TRBJ1-4; D remains unclear. V was pared by 3 bases and J by 4 bases, with 12 bases between. Germline V lookup: CDR1 SNHLY, CDR2 FYNNEI. This CDR3 region has 15 residues. Written as DNA, the CDR3 is TGTGCCAGCAGTGAGTGGGTACCGGTTAATGAAAAACTGTTTTTT. Residues: CASSEWVPVNEKLFF.

The V call is TRBV5-6, the J call TRBJ1-6; D gene uncertain. With 4 bases removed from V and 5 bases from J, the gap between germline ends came to 10 bases. The germline CDR1 and CDR2 sequences are SGHDT and YYEEEE. There are 14 residues in the CDR3. The CDR3 spells CASSVRADNSPLHF. The CDR3, as DNA: TGTGCCAGCAGCGTCCGGGCCGATAATTCACCCCTCCACTTT.

The rearrangement joins TRBV10-3 to TRBJ2-3; D may be TRBD1 (5 bases). Deletions cut 8 bases from V and 4 bases from J, with 7 bases between. The germline gives CDR1 ENHRY, CDR2 SYGVKD. The CDR3 has 11 residues. CDR3 sequence (DNA): TGTGCCATCGGGGCGGCAGATACGCAGTATTTT. This gives the protein CAIGAADTQYF.

This chain joins TRBV4-3 and TRBJ2-7, with a tentative D call TRBD2 (6 bases). Germline loops: CDR1 LGHNA, CDR2 YSLEER. Trimming took off 1 base at V and 2 bases at J, with 6 bases between the two ends. This CDR3 spans 13 amino acids. CDR3 nucleotide sequence: TGCGCCAGCAGCCAAGGACTAGCCTACGAGCAGTACTTC. This encodes CASSQGLAYEQYF.

The CDR3 region has the DNA TGTGCCAGCAGTCCTGTCGGTGGATTCTCTGGAAACACCATATATTTT. Its translation: CASSPVGGFSGNTIYF. The V gene is TRBV28, the J gene TRBJ1-3; D uncertain. V was shortened by 5 bases and J by 0 bases, with 14 bases between the two germline ends. The CDR3 has 16 amino acids. Germline lookup yields CDR1 MDHEN and CDR2 SYDVKM.